This T cell receptor (beta chain) was obtained from a study of T cells in Graves' hyperthyroidism and ophthalmopathy. Patients were excluded because of uncontrolled infection, other autoimmune disease, pregnancy or lactation. Researchers took RNA transcripts and amplified the TCR beta CDR3 regions from them. During a first-round RT-PCR of the TCR CDR3, the HTBI primer set was used. TCRdb processed the multiplex PCR reads anew with MiXCR; each CDR3 protein has one entry. Among some 500,000 distinct CDR3 sequences listed, about an eighth were seen once. This clonotype was counted a few times. The CDR3 contains 15 residues. The trim removed 4 bases at V and 5 bases at J, leaving 8 bases unmatched. Germline V gene lookup returns CDR1 SGHRS and CDR2 YFSETQ.

The rearrangement joins TRBV5-1 to TRBJ2-5; 10 bases are shared with TRBD1. The source of this sequence is a woman younger than 35 with Graves' hyperthyroidism. Sequencing used blood. The CDR3 DNA sequence: TGCGCCAGCAGCATTCCGGGACAGGGGTACGAGACCCAGTACTTC. This encodes CASSIPGQGYETQYF.